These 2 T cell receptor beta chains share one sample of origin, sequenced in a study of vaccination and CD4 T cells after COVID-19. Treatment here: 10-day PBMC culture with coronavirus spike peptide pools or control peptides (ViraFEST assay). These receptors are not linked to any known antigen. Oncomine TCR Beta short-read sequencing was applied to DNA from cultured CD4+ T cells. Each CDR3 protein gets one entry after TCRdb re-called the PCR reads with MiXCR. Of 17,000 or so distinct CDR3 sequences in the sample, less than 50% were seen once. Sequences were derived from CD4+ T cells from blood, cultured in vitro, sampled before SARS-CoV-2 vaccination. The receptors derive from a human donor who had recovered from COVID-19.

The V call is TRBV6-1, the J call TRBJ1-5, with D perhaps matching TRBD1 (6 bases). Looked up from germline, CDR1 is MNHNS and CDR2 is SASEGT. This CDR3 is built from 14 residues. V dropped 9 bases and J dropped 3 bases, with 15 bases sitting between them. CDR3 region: CASQRQVNNQPQHF. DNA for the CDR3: TGTGCCAGTCAACGACAGGTGAACAATCAGCCCCAGCATTTT.

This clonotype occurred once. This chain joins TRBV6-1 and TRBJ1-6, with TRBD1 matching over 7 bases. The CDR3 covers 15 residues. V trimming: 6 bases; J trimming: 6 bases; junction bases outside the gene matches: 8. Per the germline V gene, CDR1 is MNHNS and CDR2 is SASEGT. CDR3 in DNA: TGTGCCAGCAGAAAAAACAGGGGCTTTAATTCACCCCTCCACTTT. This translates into CASRKNRGFNSPLHF.